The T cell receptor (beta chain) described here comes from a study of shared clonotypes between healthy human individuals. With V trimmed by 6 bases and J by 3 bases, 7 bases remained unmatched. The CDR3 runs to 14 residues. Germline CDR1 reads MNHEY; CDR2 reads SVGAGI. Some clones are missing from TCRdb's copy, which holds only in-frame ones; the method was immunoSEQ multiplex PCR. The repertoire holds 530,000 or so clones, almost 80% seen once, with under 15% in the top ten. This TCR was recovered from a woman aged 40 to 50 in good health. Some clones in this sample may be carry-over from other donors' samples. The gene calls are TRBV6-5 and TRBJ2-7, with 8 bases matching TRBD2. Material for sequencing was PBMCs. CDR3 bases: TGTGCCAGCAGCCAACACGGGACTAGCTACGAGCAGTACTTC. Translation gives CASSQHGTSYEQYF.